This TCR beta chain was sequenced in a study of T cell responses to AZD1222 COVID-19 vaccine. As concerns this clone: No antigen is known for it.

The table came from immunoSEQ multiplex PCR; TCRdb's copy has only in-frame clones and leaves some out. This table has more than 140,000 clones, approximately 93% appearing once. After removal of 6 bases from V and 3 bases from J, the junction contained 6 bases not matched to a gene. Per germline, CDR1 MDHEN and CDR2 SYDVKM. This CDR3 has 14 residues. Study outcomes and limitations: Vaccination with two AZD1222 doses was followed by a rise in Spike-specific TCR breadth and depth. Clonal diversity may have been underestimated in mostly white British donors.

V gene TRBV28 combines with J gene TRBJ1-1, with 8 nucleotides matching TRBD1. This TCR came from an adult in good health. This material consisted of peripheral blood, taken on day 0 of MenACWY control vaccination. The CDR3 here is CASSVRGLDTEAFF. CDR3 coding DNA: TGTGCCAGCAGCGTCAGGGGGCTGGACACTGAAGCTTTCTTT.